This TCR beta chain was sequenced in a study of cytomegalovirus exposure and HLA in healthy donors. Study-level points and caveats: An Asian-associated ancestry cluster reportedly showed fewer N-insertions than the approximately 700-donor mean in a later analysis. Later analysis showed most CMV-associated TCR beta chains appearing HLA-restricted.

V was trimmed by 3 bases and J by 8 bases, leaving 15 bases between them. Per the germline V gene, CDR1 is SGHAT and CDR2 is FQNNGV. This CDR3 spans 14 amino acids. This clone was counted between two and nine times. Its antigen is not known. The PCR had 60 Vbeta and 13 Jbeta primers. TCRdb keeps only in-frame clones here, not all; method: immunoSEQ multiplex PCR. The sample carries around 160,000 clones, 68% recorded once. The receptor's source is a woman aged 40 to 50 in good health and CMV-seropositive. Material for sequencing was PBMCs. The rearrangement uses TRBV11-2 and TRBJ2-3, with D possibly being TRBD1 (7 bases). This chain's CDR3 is CASSFQGGLGTQYF. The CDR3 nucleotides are TGTGCCAGCAGCTTCCAGGGGGGCCTGGGTACGCAGTATTTT.